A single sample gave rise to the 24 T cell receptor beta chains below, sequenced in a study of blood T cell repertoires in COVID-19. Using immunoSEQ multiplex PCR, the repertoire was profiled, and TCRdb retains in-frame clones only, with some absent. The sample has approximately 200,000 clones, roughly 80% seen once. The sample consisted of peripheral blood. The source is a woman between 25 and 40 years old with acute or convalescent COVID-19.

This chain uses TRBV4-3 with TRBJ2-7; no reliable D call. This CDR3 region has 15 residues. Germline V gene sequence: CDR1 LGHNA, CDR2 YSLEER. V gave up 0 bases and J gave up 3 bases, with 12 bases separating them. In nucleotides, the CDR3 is TGCGCCAGCAGCCAAGATCGGTCGCCCGGCTACGAGCAGTACTTC. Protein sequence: CASSQDRSPGYEQYF.

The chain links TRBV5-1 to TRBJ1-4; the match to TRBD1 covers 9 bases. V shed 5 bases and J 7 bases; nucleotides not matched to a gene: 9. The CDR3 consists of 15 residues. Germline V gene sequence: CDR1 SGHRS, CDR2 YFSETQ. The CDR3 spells CASRATGGTGEKLFF. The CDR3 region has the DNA TGCGCCAGCAGGGCTACAGGGGGCACTGGTGAAAAACTGTTTTTT.

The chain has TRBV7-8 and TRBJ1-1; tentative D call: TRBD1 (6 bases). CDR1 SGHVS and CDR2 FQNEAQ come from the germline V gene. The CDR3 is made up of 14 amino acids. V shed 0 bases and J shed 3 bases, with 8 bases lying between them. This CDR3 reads CASSLAPGDTEAFF. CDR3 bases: TGTGCCAGCAGCTTAGCACCAGGGGACACTGAAGCTTTCTTT.

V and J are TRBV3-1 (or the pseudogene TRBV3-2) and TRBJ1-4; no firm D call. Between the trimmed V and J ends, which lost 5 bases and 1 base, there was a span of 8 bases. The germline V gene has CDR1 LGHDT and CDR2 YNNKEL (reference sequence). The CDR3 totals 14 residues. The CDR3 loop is CASSTVRTNEKLFF. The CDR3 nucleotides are TGTGCCAGCAGCACAGTGCGAACTAATGAAAAACTGTTTTTT.

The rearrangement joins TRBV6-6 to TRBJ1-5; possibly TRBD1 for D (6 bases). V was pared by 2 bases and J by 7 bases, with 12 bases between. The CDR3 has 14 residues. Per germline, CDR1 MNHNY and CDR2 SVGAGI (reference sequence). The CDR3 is CASSYPQGGQPQHF. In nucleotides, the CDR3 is TGTGCCAGCAGTTACCCACAGGGCGGGCAGCCCCAGCATTTT.

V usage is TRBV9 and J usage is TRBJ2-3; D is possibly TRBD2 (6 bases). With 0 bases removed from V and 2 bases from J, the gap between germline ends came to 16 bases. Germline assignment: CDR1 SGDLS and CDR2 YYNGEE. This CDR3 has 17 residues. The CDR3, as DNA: TGTGCCAGCAGCGTAGCCCCCCCGGGGGTATCCACAGATACGCAGTATTTT. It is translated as CASSVAPPGVSTDTQYF.

The CDR3 is CASSLQGRQPQHF. The CDR3 DNA sequence: TGTGCCAGCAGTTTGCAGGGGAGACAGCCCCAGCATTTT. The J gene is TRBJ1-5, the V gene TRBV12-3 or TRBV12-4, with D maybe TRBD1 (6 bases). This CDR3 has 13 residues. The V gene lost 3 bases and the J gene lost 7 bases, with 10 bases spanning the gap.

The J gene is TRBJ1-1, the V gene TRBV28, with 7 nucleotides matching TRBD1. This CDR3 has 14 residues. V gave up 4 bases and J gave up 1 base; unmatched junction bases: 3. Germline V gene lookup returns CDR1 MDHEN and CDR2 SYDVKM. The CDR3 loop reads CASSSYRGNTEAFF. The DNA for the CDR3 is TGTGCCAGCAGTTCTTACAGGGGGAACACTGAAGCTTTCTTT.

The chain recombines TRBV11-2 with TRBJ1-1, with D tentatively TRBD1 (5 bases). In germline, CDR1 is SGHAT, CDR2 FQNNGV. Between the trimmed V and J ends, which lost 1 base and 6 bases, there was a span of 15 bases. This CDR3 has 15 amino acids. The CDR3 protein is CASSLVTRATPEAFF. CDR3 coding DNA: TGTGCCAGCAGCTTAGTCACCAGGGCTACTCCTGAAGCTTTCTTT. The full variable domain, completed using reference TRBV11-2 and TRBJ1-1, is EAGVAQSPRYKIIEKRQSVAFWCNPISGHATLYWYQQILGQGPKLLIQFQNNGVVDDSQLPKDRFSAERLKGVDSTLKIQPAKLEDSAVYLCASSLVTRATPEAFFGQGTRLTVV.

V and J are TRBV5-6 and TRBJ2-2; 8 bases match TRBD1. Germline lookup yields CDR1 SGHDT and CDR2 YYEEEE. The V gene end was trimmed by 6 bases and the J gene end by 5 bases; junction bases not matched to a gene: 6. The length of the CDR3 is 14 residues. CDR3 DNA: TGTGCCAGCACCAGGGGGCGCCTGACCGGGGAGCTGTTTTTT. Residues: CASTRGRLTGELFF. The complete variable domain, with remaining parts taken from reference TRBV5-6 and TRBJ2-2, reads DAGVTQSPTHLIKTRGQQVTLRCSPKSGHDTVSWYQQALGQGPQFIFQYYEEEERQRGNFPDRFSGHQFPNYSSELNVNALLLGDSALYLCASTRGRLTGELFFGEGSRLTVL.

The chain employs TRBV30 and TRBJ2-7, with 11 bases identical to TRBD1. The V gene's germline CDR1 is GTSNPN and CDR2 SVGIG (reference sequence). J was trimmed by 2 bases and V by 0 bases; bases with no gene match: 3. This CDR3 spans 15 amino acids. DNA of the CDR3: TGTGCCTGGAGTGTTGGGGGACAGGGGGCCTACGAGCAGTACTTC. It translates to CAWSVGGQGAYEQYF.

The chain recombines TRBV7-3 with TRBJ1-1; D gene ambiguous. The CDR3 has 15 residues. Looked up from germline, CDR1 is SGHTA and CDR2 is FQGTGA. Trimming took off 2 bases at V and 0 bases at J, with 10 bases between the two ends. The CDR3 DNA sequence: TGTGCCAGCAGCTTACTAGTCAGTTTGAACACTGAAGCTTTCTTT. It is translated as CASSLLVSLNTEAFF.

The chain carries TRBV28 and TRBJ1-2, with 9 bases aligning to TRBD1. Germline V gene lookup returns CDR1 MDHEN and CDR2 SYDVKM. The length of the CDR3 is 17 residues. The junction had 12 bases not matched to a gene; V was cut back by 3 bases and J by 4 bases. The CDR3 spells CASSFRDRAYGIYGYTF. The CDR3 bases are TGTGCCAGCAGTTTCCGGGACAGGGCCTACGGGATCTATGGCTACACCTTC.

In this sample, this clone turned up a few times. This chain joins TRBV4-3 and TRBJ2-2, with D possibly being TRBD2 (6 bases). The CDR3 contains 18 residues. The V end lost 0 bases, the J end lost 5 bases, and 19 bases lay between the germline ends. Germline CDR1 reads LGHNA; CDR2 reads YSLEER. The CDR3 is CASSQDLSAGPLTGELFF. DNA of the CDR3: TGCGCCAGCAGCCAAGATCTGAGCGCGGGGCCCCTTACCGGGGAGCTGTTTTTT.

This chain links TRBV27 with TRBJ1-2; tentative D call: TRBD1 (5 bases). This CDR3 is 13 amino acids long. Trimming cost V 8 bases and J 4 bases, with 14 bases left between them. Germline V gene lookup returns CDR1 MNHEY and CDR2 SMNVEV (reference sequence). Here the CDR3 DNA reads TGTGCCAGCTCCGGGGACTTCGGCTATGGCTACACCTTC. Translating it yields CASSGDFGYGYTF.

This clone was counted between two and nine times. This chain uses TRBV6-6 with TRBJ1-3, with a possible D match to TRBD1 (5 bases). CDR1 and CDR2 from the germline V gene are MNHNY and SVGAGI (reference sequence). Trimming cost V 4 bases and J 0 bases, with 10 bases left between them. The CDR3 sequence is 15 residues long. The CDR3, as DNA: TGTGCCAGCAGTTCAAAGACAGTCTCTGGAAACACCATATATTTT. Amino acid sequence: CASSSKTVSGNTIYF.

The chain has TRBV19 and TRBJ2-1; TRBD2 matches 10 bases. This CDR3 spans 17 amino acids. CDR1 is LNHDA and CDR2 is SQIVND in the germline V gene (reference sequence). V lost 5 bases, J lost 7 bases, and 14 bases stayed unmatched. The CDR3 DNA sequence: TGTGCCAGTAGTCCCCTGACAGCGGGAGGGCCATTGAATGAGCAGTTCTTC. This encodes CASSPLTAGGPLNEQFF.

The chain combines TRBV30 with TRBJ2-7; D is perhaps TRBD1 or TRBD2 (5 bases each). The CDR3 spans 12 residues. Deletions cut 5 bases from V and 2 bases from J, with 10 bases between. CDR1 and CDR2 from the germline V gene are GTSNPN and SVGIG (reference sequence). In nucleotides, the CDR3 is TGTGCCTGGGGGACGGGTACCTACGAGCAGTACTTC. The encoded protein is CAWGTGTYEQYF. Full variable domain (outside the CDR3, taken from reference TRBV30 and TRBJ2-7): SQTIHQWPATLVQPVGSPLSLECTVEGTSNPNLYWYRQAAGRGLQLLFYSVGIGQISSEVPQNLSASRPQDRQFILSSKKLLLSDSGFYLCAWGTGTYEQYFGPGTRLTVT.

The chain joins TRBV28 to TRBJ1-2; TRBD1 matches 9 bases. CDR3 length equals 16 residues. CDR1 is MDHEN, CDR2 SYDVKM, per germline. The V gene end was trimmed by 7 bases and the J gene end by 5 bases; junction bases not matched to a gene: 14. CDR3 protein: CASTPLSGQGHYGYTF. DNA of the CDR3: TGTGCCAGCACCCCCCTCTCGGGACAGGGACATTATGGCTACACCTTC.

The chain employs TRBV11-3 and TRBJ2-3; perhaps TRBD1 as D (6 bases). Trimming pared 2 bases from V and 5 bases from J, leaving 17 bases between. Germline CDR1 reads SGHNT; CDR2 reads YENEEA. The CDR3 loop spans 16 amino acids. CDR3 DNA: TGTGCCAGCAGCTTATCAGGCCCAGGGGCTATAGATACGCAGTATTTT. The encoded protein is CASSLSGPGAIDTQYF.

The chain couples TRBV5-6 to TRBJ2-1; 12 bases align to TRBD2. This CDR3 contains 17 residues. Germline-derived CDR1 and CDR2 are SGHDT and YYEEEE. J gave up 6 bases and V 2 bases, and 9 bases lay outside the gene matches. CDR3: CASSFGASGRARNEQFF. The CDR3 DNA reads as TGTGCCAGCAGCTTTGGGGCTAGCGGGAGGGCTCGCAATGAGCAGTTCTTC.

CDR3 protein: CASNPPTGGNTEAFF. CDR3 nucleotides: TGTGCCAGCAACCCTCCGACAGGGGGCAACACTGAAGCTTTCTTT. This chain links TRBV28 with TRBJ1-1; 10 bases align to TRBD1. Germline V gene sequence: CDR1 MDHEN, CDR2 SYDVKM. V lost 7 bases, J lost 2 bases, and 7 bases stayed unmatched. CDR3 length equals 15 residues. Full variable domain (outside the CDR3, taken from reference TRBV28 and TRBJ1-1): DVKVTQSSRYLVKRTGEKVFLECVQDMDHENMFWYRQDPGLGLRLIYFSYDVKMKEKGDIPEGYSVSREKKERFSLILESASTNQTSMYLCASNPPTGGNTEAFFGQGTRLTVV.

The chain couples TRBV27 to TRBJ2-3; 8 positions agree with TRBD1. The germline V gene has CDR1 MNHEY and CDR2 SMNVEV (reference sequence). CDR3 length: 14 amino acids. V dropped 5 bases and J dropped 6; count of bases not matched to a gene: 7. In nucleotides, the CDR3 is TGTGCCAGCAGTGTGCAGGGGGCATGGGATACGCAGTATTTT. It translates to CASSVQGAWDTQYF.

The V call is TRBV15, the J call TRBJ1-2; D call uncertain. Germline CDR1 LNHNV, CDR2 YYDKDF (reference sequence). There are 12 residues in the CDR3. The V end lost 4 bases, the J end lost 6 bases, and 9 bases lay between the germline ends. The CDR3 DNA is TGTGCCACCAGCAAAACAGCTCATGGCTACACCTTC. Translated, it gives CATSKTAHGYTF.